This TCR beta chain emerged from a study of T-cell reconstitution after alpha-beta-depleted transplantation in children. Unique molecular identifiers were incorporated during preparation of the TCRbeta library. TCRdb recomputed calls from the PCR reads with MiXCR, one row per CDR3 protein. The sample has about 250,000 distinct CDR3 sequences, roughly a quarter seen once. This CDR3 is built from 13 residues. CDR1 and CDR2 (germline): SGHNT, YYREEE (reference sequence). Trimming removed 0 bases at V and 8 bases at J, with 10 bases between. Overall study results and limits: After transplant, at about two months, alpha-beta T cells were reportedly derived from several hundred expanded graft clones. Day-60 TCRbeta diversity that was high in some patients was derived from surviving recipient T cells and thymic progenitors.

This clonotype was found many times. Its antigen remains unknown. The V and J genes are TRBV5-4 and TRBJ2-3; either TRBD1 or TRBD2 may supply D (5 bases each). The sequencing used PBMCs, mostly from graft donor cells, collected 360 days after TCRalphabeta/CD19-depleted stem cell transplant. This sequence was found in a female patient aged 2-15 years who had a stem cell transplant for congenital amegakaryocytic thrombocytopenia, so the T cells may come from the graft donor. CDR3 DNA: TGTGCCAGCAGCTTGGGGGTAGGGACTACGCAGTATTTT. Protein sequence: CASSLGVGTTQYF.